This T cell receptor beta chain was retrieved from a study of shared clonotypes between healthy human individuals. This CDR3 is built from 13 residues. The table came from immunoSEQ multiplex PCR; TCRdb's copy has only in-frame clones and leaves some out. The sample holds approximately 530,000 clones, approximately 94% seen once. This clonotype was obtained from a woman aged 30 to 39 in good health. Input material: naive CD4+ T cells sorted from blood. Indicated subset: CD45RA+ positively selected. The J gene is TRBJ2-7, the V gene TRBV12-2. TRBV12-2 represents a pseudogene. The CDR3 coding sequence is TGTGCAAGTCCGTCAGAGATTTCCTACGAGCAGTACTTC. Translated, it gives CASPSEISYEQYF.